What follows are 12 T cell receptor beta chains derived from one specimen sequenced in a study of T cell responses to AZD1222 COVID-19 vaccine. Method: immunoSEQ multiplex PCR; TCRdb's copy keeps in-frame clones and lacks some. The table lists 120,000 to 150,000 clones, more than 75% of them singletons. Sequenced material: peripheral blood, taken on day 0 of MenACWY control vaccination. The origin of the receptors is an adult in good health.

The chain combines TRBV9 with TRBJ2-5; D is unclear. The CDR3 consists of 15 residues. The ends were cut back, 4 bases at V and 4 bases at J, with 17 bases in the middle. CDR1 and CDR2 from the germline V gene are SGDLS and YYNGEE. Here the CDR3 reads CASSPSARRGETQYF. In DNA, the CDR3 is TGTGCCAGCAGCCCCTCCGCCCGGAGAGGAGAGACCCAGTACTTC.

The chain employs TRBV5-1 and TRBJ1-1; D ambiguous. The V gene's germline CDR1 is SGHRS and CDR2 YFSETQ. This CDR3 is built from 15 residues. V lost 0 bases and J lost 0, with 9 bases in between. The CDR3: CASSLGAGMNTEAFF. The CDR3 bases are TGCGCCAGCAGCTTGGGTGCAGGAATGAACACTGAAGCTTTCTTT.

V gene TRBV7-9 combines with J gene TRBJ2-1; 9 nucleotides agree with TRBD1. This CDR3 is 15 amino acids long. V shed 5 bases and J 5 bases; nucleotides not matched to a gene: 7. Germline V gene sequence: CDR1 SEHNR, CDR2 FQNEAQ (reference sequence). The CDR3 here is CASSAGQGLDNEQFF. The CDR3 nucleotides read TGTGCCAGCAGCGCTGGACAGGGGTTGGACAATGAGCAGTTCTTC.

There are a few counts of this clone. V usage is TRBV12-3 or TRBV12-4 and J usage is TRBJ1-2; no firm D call. This CDR3 is built from 12 residues. The V end was cut by 3 bases, the J end by 3 bases, with 5 bases between. CDR3 DNA sequence: TGTGCCAGCAGTTTGGGTCACTATGGCTACACCTTC. Translated: CASSLGHYGYTF.

The rearrangement joins TRBV30 to TRBJ2-3, with D perhaps matching TRBD1 (5 bases). The CDR3 length is 16 residues. The V and J ends lost 5 bases and 1 base respectively, with 19 bases between them. Germline CDR1 is GTSNPN and CDR2 is SVGIG (reference sequence). CDR3 sequence (DNA): TGTGCCTGGCAAAAACTGGGTTCACAGGGCACAGATACGCAGTATTTT. It specifies CAWQKLGSQGTDTQYF.

The chain is built from TRBV23-1 and TRBJ1-5; D call uncertain. TRBV23-1 is an ORF, and what it does is uncertain. The V gene lost 8 bases and the J gene lost 15 bases, with 11 bases spanning the gap. This CDR3 region has 9 residues. For the CDR3, the DNA is TGCGCCAGCGGCCCTTGGAGGCATTTT. It is translated as CASGPWRHF.

The rearrangement joins TRBV19 to TRBJ2-2, with a possible D match to TRBD1 (5 bases). CDR3 length: 15 residues. The V gene lost 4 bases and the J gene lost 1 base, with 10 bases spanning the gap. Germline values: CDR1 LNHDA, CDR2 SQIVND (reference sequence). The CDR3 coding sequence is TGTGCCAGTAGTAGGTCGACAGTGAACACCGGGGAGCTGTTTTTT. As protein: CASSRSTVNTGELFF. Based on the CDR3 plus reference TRBV19 and TRBJ2-2, the full variable domain is DGGITQSPKYLFRKEGQNVTLSCEQNLNHDAMYWYRQDPGQGLRLIYYSQIVNDFQKGDIAEGYSVSREKKESFPLTVTSAQKNPTAFYLCASSRSTVNTGELFFGEGSRLTVL.

V is TRBV7-9 and J is TRBJ2-3; a possible D gene is TRBD2 (6 bases). V was trimmed by 0 bases and J by 4 bases, leaving 20 bases between them. Germline CDR1 SEHNR, CDR2 FQNEAQ (reference sequence). This CDR3 spans 18 amino acids. The CDR3 loop is CASSLARGQQGGPDTQYF. CDR3 nucleotide sequence: TGTGCCAGCAGCTTAGCGCGCGGTCAGCAGGGAGGTCCAGATACGCAGTATTTT.

The chain couples TRBV10-1 to TRBJ2-3; TRBD2 agrees at 13 bases. The germline V gene has CDR1 WNHNN and CDR2 SYGVQD (reference sequence). The CDR3 loop spans 16 amino acids. The ends lost 3 bases at V and 7 bases at J; junction bases unmatched: 7. The CDR3 here is CASSDRGLAGVNTQYF. CDR3 bases: TGCGCCAGCAGTGACCGTGGACTAGCGGGGGTGAATACGCAGTATTTT.

This clone showed up just once. This sequence joins TRBV3-1 (or the pseudogene TRBV3-2) and TRBJ1-2; 7 nucleotides line up with TRBD1. The CDR3 consists of 15 residues. The J segment lost 8 bases and the V segment lost 2 bases, leaving 11 bases of the junction unmatched. CDR1 and CDR2 from the germline V gene are LGHDT and YNNKEL (reference sequence). CDR3 amino acids: CASSQRHATGYGYTF. The CDR3 coding sequence is TGTGCCAGCAGCCAACGCCACGCGACAGGGTACGGCTACACCTTC.

The V call is TRBV5-1, the J call TRBJ2-3; tentatively, D is TRBD1 (5 bases). Trimming left V 0 bases short and J 1 base short, with 9 bases between. Germline CDR1 reads SGHRS; CDR2 reads YFSETQ. The CDR3 has 15 amino acids. CDR3 protein: CASSLVGHRTDTQYF. CDR3 DNA sequence: TGCGCCAGCAGCTTGGTTGGACACCGCACAGATACGCAGTATTTT.

In nucleotides, the CDR3 is TGTGCCAGCAGCAAGCTGGCCACAGATACGCAGTATTTT. Translating it yields CASSKLATDTQYF. This chain joins TRBV7-3 and TRBJ2-3; unclear D gene. Per germline, CDR1 SGHTA and CDR2 FQGTGA. The V end was cut by 5 bases, the J end by 2 bases, with 8 bases between. The CDR3 consists of 13 residues.